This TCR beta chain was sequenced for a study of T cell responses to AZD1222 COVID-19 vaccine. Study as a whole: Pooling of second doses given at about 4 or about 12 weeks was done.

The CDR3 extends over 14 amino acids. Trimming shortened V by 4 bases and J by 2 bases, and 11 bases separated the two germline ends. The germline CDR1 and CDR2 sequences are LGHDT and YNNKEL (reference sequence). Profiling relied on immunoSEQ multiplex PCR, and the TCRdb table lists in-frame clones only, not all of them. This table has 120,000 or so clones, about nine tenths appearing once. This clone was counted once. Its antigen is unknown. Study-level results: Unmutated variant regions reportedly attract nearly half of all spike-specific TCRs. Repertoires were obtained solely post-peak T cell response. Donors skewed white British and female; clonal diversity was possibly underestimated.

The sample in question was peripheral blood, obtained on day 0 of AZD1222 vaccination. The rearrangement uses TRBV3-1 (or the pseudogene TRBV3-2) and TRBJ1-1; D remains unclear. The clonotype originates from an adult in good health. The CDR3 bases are TGTGCCAGCAGCCCCCATAACCCCAACACTGAAGCTTTCTTT. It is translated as CASSPHNPNTEAFF.